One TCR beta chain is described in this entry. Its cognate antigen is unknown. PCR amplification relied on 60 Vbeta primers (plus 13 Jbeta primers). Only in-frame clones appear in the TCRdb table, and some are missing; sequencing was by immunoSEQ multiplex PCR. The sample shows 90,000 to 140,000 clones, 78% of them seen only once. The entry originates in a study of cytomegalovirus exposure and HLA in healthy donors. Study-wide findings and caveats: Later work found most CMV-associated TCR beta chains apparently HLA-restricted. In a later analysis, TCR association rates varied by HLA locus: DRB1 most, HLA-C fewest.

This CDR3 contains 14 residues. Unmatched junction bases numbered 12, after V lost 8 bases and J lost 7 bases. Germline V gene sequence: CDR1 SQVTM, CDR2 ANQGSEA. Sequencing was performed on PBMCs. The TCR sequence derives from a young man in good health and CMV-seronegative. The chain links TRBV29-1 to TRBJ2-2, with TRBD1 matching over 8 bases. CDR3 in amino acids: CSTGETGVGGELFF. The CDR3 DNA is TGCAGCACAGGGGAGACAGGGGTGGGCGGGGAGCTGTTTTTT.